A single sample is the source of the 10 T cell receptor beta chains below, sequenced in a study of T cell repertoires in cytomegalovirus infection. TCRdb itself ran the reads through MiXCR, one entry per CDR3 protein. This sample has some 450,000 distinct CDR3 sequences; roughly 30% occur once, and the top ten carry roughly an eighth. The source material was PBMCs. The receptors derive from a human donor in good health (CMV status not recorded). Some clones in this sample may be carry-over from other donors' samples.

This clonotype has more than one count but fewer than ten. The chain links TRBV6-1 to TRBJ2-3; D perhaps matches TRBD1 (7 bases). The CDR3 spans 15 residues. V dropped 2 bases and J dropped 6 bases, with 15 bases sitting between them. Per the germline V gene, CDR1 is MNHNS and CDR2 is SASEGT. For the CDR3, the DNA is TGTGCCAGCAGTGAACAGGGGGGATTTGTTGATACGCAGTATTTT. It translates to CASSEQGGFVDTQYF.

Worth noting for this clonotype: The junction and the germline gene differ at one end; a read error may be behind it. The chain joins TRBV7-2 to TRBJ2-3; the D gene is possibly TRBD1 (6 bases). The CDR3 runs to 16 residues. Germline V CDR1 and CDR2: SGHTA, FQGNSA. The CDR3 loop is CASSPLPRGNTDTQYF. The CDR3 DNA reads TGTGCAAGCAGCCCATTACCCAGGGGAAACACAGATACGCAGTATTTT.

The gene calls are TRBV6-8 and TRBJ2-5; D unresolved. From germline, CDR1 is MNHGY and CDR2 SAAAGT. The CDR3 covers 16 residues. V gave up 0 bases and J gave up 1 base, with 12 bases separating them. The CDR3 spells CASSYSQASIQETQYF. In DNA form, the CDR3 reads TGTGCCAGCAGTTACTCCCAGGCCAGCATCCAAGAGACCCAGTACTTC.

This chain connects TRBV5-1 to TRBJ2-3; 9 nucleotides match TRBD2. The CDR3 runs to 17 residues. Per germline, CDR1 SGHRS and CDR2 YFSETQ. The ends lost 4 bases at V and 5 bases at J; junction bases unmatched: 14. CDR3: CASSPIGGGGAGDTQYF. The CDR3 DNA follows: TGCGCCAGCAGCCCCATTGGTGGCGGGGGGGCCGGAGATACGCAGTATTTT. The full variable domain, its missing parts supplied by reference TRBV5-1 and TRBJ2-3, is KAGVTQTPRYLIKTRGQQVTLSCSPISGHRSVSWYQQTPGQGLQFLFEYFSETQRNKGNFPGRFSGRQFSNSRSEMNVSTLELGDSALYLCASSPIGGGGAGDTQYFGPGTRLTVL.

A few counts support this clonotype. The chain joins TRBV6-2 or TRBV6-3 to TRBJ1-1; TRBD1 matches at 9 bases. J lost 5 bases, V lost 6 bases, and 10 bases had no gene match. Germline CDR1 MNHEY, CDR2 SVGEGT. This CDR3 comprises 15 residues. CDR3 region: CASSLTGQGRTEAFF. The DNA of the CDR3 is TGTGCCAGCAGCCTTACGGGACAGGGAAGGACTGAAGCTTTCTTT.

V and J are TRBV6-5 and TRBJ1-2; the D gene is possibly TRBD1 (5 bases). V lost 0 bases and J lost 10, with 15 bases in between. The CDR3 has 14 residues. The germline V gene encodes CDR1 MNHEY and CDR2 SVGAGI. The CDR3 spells CASSYSTSGQHYTF. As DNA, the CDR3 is TGTGCCAGCAGTTACTCGACGTCAGGGCAACACTACACCTTC.

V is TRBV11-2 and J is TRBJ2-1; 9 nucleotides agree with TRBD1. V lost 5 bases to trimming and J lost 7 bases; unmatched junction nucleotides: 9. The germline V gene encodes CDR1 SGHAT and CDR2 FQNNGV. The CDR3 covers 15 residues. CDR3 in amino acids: CASSRRDRAGNEQFF. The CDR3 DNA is TGTGCCAGCAGCCGCCGGGACAGGGCTGGTAATGAGCAGTTCTTC.

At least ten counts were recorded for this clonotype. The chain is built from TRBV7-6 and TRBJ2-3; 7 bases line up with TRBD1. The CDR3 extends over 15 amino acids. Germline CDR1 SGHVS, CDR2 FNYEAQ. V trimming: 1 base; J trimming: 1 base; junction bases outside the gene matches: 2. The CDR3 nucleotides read TGTGCCAGCAGCTTAGTTACAGGGGGCACAGATACGCAGTATTTT. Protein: CASSLVTGGTDTQYF.

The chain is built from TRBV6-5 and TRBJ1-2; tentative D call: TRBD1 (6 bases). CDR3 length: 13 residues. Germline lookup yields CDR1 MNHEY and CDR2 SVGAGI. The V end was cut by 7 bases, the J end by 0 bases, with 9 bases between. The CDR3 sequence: CASKQGSNYGYTF. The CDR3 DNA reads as TGTGCCAGCAAACAGGGATCTAACTATGGCTACACCTTC.

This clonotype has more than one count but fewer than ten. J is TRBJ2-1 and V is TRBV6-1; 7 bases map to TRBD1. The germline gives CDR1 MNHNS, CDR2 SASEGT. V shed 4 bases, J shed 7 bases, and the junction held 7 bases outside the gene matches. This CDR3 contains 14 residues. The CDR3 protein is CASSGGTVGNEQFF. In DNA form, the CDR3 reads TGTGCCAGCAGTGGGGGGACAGTGGGGAATGAGCAGTTCTTC.